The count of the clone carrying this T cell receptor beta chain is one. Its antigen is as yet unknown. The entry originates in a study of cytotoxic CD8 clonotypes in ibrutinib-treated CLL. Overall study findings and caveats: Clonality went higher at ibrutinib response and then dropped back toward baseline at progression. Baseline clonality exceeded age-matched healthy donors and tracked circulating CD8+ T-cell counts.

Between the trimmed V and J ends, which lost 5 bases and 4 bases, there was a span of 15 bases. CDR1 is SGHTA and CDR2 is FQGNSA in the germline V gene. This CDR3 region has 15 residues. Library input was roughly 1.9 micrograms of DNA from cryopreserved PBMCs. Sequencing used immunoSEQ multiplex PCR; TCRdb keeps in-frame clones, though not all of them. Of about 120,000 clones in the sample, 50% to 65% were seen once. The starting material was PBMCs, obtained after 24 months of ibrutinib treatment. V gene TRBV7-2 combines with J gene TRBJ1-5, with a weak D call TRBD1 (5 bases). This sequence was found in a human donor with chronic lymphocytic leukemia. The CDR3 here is CASSPEHGTNQPQHF. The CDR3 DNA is TGTGCCAGCAGCCCAGAACACGGGACGAATCAGCCCCAGCATTTT.